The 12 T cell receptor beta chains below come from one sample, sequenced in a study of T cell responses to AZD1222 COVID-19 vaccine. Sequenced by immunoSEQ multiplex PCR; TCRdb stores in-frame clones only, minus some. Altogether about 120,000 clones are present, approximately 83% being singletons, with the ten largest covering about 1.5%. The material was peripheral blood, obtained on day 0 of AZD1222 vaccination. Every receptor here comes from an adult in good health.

The CDR3 loop reads CASSLGIIWDPPTADTQYF. The CDR3 coding sequence is TGTGCCAGCAGCTTAGGTATTATTTGGGACCCCCCTACAGCAGATACGCAGTATTTT. The chain combines TRBV11-3 with TRBJ2-3, with D possibly being TRBD1 or TRBD2 (5 bases each). CDR3 length: 19 amino acids. V lost 1 base and J 4 bases, leaving 24 bases between the germline ends. CDR1 is SGHNT and CDR2 is YENEEA in the germline V gene.

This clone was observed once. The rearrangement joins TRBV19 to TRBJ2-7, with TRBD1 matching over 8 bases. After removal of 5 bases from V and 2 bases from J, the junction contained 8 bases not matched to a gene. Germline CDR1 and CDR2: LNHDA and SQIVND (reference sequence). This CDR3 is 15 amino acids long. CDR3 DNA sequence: TGTGCCAGTAGTTCCCAGGGGGGACAGGCCTACGAGCAGTACTTC. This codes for CASSSQGGQAYEQYF.

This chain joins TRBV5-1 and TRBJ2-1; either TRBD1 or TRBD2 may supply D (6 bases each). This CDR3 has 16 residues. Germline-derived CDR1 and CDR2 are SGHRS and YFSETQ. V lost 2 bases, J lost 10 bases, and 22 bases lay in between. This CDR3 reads CASSLRVTGAFGEQFF. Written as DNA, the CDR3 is TGCGCCAGCAGCTTAAGAGTTACGGGGGCCTTTGGGGAGCAGTTCTTC.

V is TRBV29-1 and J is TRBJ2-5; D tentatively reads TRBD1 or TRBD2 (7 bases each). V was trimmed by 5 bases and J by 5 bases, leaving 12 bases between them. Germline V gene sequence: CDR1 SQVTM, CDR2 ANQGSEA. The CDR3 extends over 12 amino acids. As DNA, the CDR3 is TGCAGCGTTCGACAGGGAGGGGAGACCCAGTACTTC. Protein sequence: CSVRQGGETQYF. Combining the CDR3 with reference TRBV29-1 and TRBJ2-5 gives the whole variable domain SAVISQKPSRDICQRGTSLTIQCQVDSQVTMMFWYRQQPGQSLTLIATANQGSEATYESGFVIDKFPISRPNLTFSTLTVSNMSPEDSSIYLCSVRQGGETQYFGPGTRLLVL.

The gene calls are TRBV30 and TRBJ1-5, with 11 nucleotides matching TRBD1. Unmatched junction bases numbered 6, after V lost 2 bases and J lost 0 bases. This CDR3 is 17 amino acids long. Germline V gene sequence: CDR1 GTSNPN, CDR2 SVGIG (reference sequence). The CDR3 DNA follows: TGTGCCTGGAGTCTAGGGACAGGGGGGGATAGCAATCAGCCCCAGCATTTT. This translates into CAWSLGTGGDSNQPQHF.

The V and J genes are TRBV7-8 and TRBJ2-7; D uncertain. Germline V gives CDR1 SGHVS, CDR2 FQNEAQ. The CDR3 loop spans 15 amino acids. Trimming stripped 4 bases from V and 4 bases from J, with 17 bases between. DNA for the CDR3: TGTGCCAGCAGCTCGAGCCGAGTACGGAATTACGAGCAGTACTTC. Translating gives CASSSSRVRNYEQYF.

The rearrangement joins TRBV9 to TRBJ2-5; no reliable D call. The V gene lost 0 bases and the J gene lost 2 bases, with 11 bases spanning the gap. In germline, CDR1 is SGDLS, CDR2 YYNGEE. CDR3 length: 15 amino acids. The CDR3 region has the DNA TGTGCCAGCAGCGTAGGGGCTAGGGCTCAAGAGACCCAGTACTTC. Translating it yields CASSVGARAQETQYF.

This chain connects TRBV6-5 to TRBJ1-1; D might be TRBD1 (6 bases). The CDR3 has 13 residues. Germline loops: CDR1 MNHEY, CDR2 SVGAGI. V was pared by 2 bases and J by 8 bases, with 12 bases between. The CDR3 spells CASSYDTGKEAFF. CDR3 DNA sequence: TGTGCCAGCAGTTACGATACAGGGAAAGAAGCTTTCTTT.

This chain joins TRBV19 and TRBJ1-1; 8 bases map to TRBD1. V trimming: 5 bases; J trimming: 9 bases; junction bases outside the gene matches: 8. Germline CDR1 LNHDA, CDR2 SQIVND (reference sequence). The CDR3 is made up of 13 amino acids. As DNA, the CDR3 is TGTGCCAGTAGTGGACAGGGATATGATAAAGCTTTCTTT. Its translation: CASSGQGYDKAFF.

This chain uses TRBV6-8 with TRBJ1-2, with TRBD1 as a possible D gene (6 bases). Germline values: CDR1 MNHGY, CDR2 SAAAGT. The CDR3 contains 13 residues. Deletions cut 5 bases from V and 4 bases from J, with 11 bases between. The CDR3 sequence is CASSIQGCYGYTF. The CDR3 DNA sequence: TGTGCCAGCAGTATCCAGGGGTGCTATGGCTACACCTTC.

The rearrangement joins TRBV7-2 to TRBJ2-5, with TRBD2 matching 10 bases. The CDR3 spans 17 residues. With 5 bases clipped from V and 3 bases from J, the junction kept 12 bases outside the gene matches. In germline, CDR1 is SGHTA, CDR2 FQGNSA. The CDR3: CASSTKHYSGRKETQYF. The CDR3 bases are TGTGCCAGCAGCACCAAGCACTATAGCGGGAGGAAAGAGACCCAGTACTTC.

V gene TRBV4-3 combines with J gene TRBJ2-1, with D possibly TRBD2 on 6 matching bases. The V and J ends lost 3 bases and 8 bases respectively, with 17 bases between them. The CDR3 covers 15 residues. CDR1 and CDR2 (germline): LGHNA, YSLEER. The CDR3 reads CASSHRLDPKDEQFF. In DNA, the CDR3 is TGCGCCAGCAGCCACCGACTAGATCCTAAGGATGAGCAGTTCTTC.